This T cell receptor (beta chain) was found in a study of blood T cells in healthy people across ages. The draw of peripheral blood yielded ten milliliters from each donor. Each sample had at least 6 million PBMCs isolated. Primers used in a second PCR of roughly 7 to 12 cycles were a sample-barcoded 5' primer and a J-beta primer mix. TCRdb redid the calling of the 5' RACE reads with MiXCR, one entry per CDR3 protein. The table lists fewer than 800,000 distinct CDR3 sequences, approximately 29% of them singletons. There are a few counts of this clonotype. One end of the junction varies from germline; a read error may be responsible. Sequenced material: blood. This receptor was taken from an elderly woman in good health.

CDR3 protein: CASSLRLGQFSGANVRTF. The CDR3 nucleotides read TGTGCCAGCAGCTTACGACTGGGACAGTTCTCTGGGGCCAACGTCCGGACTTTC. This chain joins TRBV7-3 and TRBJ2-6, with TRBD1 matching 7 bases. The CDR3 has 18 amino acids. Per the germline V gene, CDR1 is SGHTA and CDR2 is FQGTGA.